The 7 T cell receptor beta chains presented below share a single source sample, sequenced in a study of T cell clonotyping in hematopoietic cell transplantation. Data came from immunoSEQ multiplex PCR; TCRdb stores just in-frame clones and leaves some out. This table has approximately 10,000 clones, approximately 90% appearing once. Specimen: peripheral blood mononuclear cells. The receptor set was obtained from a woman aged 45-65 years in good health. Some clones in this sample may be carry-over from other donors' samples.

The chain links TRBV5-4 to TRBJ2-7; the match to TRBD1 covers 8 bases. The CDR3 totals 14 residues. CDR1 is SGHNT, CDR2 YYREEE, per germline (reference sequence). V was pared by 5 bases and J by 2 bases, with 6 bases of the junction left unmatched. The DNA of the CDR3 is TGTGCCAGCAGAGTAGACAGGGGAACCTACGAGCAGTACTTC. Translating it yields CASRVDRGTYEQYF.

This rearrangement joins TRBV4-3 to TRBJ1-4, with D uncertain. V was clipped by 4 bases and J by 12 bases, with 21 bases between them. This CDR3 is 15 amino acids long. Germline CDR1 is LGHNA and CDR2 is YSLEER. CDR3 coding DNA: TGCGCCAGCAGCCCCTCGTTCCGGTTAGGGTTGGAACTGTTTTTT. Protein product: CASSPSFRLGLELFF.

The V and J genes are TRBV2 and TRBJ2-1; possibly TRBD2 for D (5 bases). Trimming took off 6 bases at V and 9 bases at J, with 12 bases between the two ends. Per the germline V gene, CDR1 is SNHLY and CDR2 is FYNNEI. The CDR3 has 12 residues. CDR3 sequence reads: CASRFDRGEQFF. The CDR3 nucleotides are TGTGCCAGCAGGTTCGACCGGGGTGAGCAGTTCTTC. Complete variable domain (other parts from reference TRBV2 and TRBJ2-1): EPEVTQTPSHQVTQMGQEVILRCVPISNHLYFYWYRQILGQKVEFLVSFYNNEISEKSEIFDDQFSVERPDGSNFTLKIRSTKLEDSAMYFCASRFDRGEQFFGPGTRLTVL.

The chain recombines TRBV20-1 with TRBJ1-2; unclear D gene. Germline CDR1 and CDR2: DFQATT and SNEGSKA (reference sequence). This CDR3 comprises 11 residues. The V and J ends lost 1 base and 4 bases respectively, with 4 bases between them. CDR3 DNA sequence: TGCAGTGCTAGAGTCCCCTATGGCTACACCTTC. As protein: CSARVPYGYTF.

This clone occurred once. The CDR3 loop reads CACVPGSSYNEQFF. CDR3 nucleotide sequence: TGTGCCTGCGTTCCAGGGAGCTCCTACAATGAGCAGTTCTTC. V usage is TRBV30 and J usage is TRBJ2-1, with D perhaps TRBD1 or TRBD2 (5 bases each). The V and J ends lost 6 bases and 0 bases respectively, with 12 bases between them. Germline values: CDR1 GTSNPN, CDR2 SVGIG (reference sequence). The CDR3 totals 14 residues.

The rearrangement links TRBV10-3 to TRBJ2-7; 8 bases map to TRBD2. The V gene end was trimmed by 4 bases and the J gene end by 7 bases; junction bases not matched to a gene: 6. The CDR3 totals 13 residues. The germline gives CDR1 ENHRY, CDR2 SYGVKD. The CDR3: CAISARGEGEQYF. In nucleotides, the CDR3 is TGTGCCATCAGTGCGCGGGGGGAAGGGGAGCAGTACTTC.

J is TRBJ1-5 and V is TRBV4-2; no firm D call. The CDR3 runs to 15 residues. The ends were cut back, 0 bases at V and 1 base at J, with 7 bases in the middle. Germline CDR1 and CDR2: LGHNA and YNFKEQ. Here the CDR3 DNA reads TGTGCCAGCAGCCAAGATCCAGCAAGCAATCAGCCCCAGCATTTT. Translation: CASSQDPASNQPQHF.